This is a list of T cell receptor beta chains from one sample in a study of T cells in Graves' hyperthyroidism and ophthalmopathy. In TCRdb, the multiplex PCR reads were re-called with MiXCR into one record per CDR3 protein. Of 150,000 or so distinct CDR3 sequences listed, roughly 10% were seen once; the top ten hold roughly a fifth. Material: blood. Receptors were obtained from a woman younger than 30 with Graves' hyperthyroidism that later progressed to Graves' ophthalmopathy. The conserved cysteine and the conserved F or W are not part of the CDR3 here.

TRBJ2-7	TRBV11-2	ASSPDRGTTYEQY
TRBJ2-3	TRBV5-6	ASSPVSTDTQY
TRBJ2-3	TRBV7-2	ASSYSGLEADTQY
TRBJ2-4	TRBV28	ASTPGGEDIQY
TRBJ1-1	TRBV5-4	ASSYTLKDTEAF
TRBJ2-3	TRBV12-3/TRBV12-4	ASSLLAASTDTQY
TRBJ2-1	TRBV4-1	ASSPPTRLAGLTEEQF
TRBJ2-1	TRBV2	ASIELRDPTEQF
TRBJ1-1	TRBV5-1	ASSLAYRTGMNTEAF
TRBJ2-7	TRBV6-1	ASSVRLTGVNHEQY
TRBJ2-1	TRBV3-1	ASSQDTIPAREQF
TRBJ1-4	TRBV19	ASSKGTLGNEKLF
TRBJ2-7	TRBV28	ASRGPGLAYEQY
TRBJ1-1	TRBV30	AWSAGPTEAF
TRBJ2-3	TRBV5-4	ASRPERGASSDTQY
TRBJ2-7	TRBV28	ASSPQGTYEQY
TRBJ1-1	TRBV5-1	ASSWGVGAEAF
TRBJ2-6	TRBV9	ASSVRGGASGANVLT
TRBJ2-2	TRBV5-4	ASSPDSYTGELF
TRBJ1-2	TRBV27	ASSPRTEIYGYT
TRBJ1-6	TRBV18	ASSPQNNYNSPLH
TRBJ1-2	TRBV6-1	ASKRPRGGYT
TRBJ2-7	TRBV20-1	SAGRTGEDYEQY
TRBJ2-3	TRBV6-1	ASSDFTGITDTQY
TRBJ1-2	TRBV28	ASSLSGGGYT
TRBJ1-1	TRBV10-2	ASSARIADTEAF
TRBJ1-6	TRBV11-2	ASGRGGSSPLH
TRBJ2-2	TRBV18	ASSYGLAGGVGELF
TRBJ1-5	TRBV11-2	ASSLGGGNQPQH
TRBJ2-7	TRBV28	ASKRAYEQY
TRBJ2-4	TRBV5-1	ASSLEGSGIQY
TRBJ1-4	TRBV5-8	ASSRWTGQNEKLF
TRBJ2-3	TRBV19	ASSPGLAGGLSTDTQY
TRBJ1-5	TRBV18	ASSPRDRRGNQPQH
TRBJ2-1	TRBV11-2	ASSGRPIAGGSYNEQF
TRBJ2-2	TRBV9	ASSVYSRGQNTGELF
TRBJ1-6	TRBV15	ATSKGTPSNSPLH
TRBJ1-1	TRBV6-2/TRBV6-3	ASSSLPPVNTEAF
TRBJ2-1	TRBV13	ASSGRLAEYDYNEQF
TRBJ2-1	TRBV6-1	ASSEASGGFSYNEQF
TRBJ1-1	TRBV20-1	SARVIGPNTEAF
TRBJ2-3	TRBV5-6	ASSLALAGGKYTQY
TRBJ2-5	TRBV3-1	ASSEPGLAGAAETQY
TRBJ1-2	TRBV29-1	SARQGSSLYGYT
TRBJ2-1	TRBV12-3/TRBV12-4	ASSYGIPYNEQF
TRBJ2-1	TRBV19	ASSKTGGYNEQF
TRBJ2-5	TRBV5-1	ASSSAGGGETQY
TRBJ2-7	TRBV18	ASSPPGTGYHEQY
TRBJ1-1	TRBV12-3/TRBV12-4	ASTANGPNTEAF
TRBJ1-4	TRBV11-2	ASSLEGTSGEKLF
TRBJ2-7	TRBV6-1	ASSAEQGPYEQY
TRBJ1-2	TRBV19	ASTLQGKDGYT
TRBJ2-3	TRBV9	ASSVGTGSTDTQY